Sequencing of this TCR beta chain was carried out in a study of shared clonotypes between healthy human individuals. Genomic DNA belonging to each subset was distributed in equal measure over several immunoSEQ plates. Sequencing was performed with immunoSEQ multiplex PCR; in TCRdb, only in-frame clones are kept and a portion is missing. There are about 2.1 million clones in the sample; approximately 94% occur only once, and under 2% lies in the top ten. CD45RO-negative, CCR7-selected cells formed the naive CD8 fraction, which excluded terminally differentiated effector memory CD45RA+ cells. This clone has only a few counts. The antigen is not known. Study results and limitations: When naive CD4 clonotypes were compared across several donors, approximately 4.9% were shared. The genetic and exposure-history diversity represented was limited by few donors. Naive subsets generally had larger estimated richness than memory subsets.

This CDR3 region has 12 residues. The rearrangement links TRBV1 to TRBJ1-5. TRBV1 is noted as a pseudogene. Input material: naive CD8+ T cells from PBMCs. The source is a man aged 18 to 29 in good health. Some clones in this sample may be carry-over from other donors' samples. The CDR3, as DNA: TGCACCAGCATCCCCGGGAATCAGCCCCAGCATTTT. Translating gives CTSIPGNQPQHF.